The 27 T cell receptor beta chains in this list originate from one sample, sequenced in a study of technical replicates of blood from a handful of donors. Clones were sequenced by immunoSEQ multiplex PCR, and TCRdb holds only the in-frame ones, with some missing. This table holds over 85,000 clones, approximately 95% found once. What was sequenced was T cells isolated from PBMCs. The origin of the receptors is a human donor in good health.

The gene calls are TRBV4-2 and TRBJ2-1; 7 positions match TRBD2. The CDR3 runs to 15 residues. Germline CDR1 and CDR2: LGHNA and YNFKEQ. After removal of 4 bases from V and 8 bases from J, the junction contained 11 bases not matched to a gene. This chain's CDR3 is CASSPPSGRRDEQFF. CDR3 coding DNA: TGTGCCAGCAGCCCCCCATCCGGGAGGAGAGATGAGCAGTTCTTC.

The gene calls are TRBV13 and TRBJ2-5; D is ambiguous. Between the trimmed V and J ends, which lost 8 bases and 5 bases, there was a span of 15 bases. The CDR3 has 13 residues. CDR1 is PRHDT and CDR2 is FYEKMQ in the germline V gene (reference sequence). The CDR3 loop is CASHMGIEETQYF. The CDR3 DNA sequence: TGTGCCAGCCATATGGGCATAGAGGAGACCCAGTACTTC. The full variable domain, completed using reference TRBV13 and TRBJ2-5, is AAGVIQSPRHLIKEKRETATLKCYPIPRHDTVYWYQQGPGQDPQFLISFYEKMQSDKGSIPDRFSAQQFSDYHSELNMSSLELGDSALYFCASHMGIEETQYFGPGTRLLVL.

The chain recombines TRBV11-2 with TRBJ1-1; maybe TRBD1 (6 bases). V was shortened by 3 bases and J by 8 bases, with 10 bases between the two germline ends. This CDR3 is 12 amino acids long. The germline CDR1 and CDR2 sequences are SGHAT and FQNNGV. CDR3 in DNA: TGTGCCAGCAGCTTTGGACAGTACGAAGCTTTCTTT. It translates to CASSFGQYEAFF.

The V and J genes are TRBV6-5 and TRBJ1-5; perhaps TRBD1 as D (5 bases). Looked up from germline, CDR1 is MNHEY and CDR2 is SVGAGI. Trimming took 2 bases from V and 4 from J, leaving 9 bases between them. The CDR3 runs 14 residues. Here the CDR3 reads CASSYGGGNQPQHF. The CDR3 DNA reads TGTGCCAGCAGTTACGGCGGGGGGAATCAGCCCCAGCATTTT.

The CDR3 bases are TGTGCCAGCAGCTTAGGGCAGGGGCGAAATCAGCCCCAGCATTTT. This translates into CASSLGQGRNQPQHF. V is TRBV7-2 and J is TRBJ1-5, with TRBD1 as a possible D gene (6 bases). The CDR3 is 15 amino acids. CDR1 is SGHTA, CDR2 FQGNSA, per germline. V was trimmed by 1 base and J by 4 bases, leaving 11 bases between them.

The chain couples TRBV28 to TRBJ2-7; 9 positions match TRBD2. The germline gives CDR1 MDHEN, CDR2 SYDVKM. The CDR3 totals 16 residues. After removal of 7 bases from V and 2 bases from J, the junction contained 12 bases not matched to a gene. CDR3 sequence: CASTVTAGGSPYEQYF. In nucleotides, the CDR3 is TGTGCCAGCACCGTAACGGCGGGAGGGTCCCCCTACGAGCAGTACTTC.

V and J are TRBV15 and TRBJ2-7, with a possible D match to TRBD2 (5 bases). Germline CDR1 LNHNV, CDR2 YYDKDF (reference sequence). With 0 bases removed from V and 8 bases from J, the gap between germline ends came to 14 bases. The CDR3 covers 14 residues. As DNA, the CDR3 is TGTGCCACCAGCAGAGAATACGCAGCCGGGAAGCAGTACTTC. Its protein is CATSREYAAGKQYF.

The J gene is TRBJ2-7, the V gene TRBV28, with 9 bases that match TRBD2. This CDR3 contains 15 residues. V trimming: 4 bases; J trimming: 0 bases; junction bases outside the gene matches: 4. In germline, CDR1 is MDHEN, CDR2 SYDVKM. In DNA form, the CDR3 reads TGTGCCAGCAGTTCGCTAGCGGGACCCTCCTACGAGCAGTACTTC. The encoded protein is CASSSLAGPSYEQYF.

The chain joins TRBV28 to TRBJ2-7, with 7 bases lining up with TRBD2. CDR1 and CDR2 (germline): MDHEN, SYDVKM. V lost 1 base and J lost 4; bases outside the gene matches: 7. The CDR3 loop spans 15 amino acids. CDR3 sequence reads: CASSLYGEGQYEQYF. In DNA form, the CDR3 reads TGTGCCAGCAGTTTATACGGGGAGGGGCAATACGAGCAGTACTTC.

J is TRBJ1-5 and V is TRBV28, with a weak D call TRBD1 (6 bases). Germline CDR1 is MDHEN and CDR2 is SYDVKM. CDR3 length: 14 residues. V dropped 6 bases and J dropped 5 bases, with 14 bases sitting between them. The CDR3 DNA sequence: TGTGCCAGCAGGATACAGGGCACCTATCAGCCCCAGCATTTT. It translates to CASRIQGTYQPQHF. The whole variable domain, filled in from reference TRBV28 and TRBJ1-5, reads DVKVTQSSRYLVKRTGEKVFLECVQDMDHENMFWYRQDPGLGLRLIYFSYDVKMKEKGDIPEGYSVSREKKERFSLILESASTNQTSMYLCASRIQGTYQPQHFGDGTRLSIL.

CDR3 loop: CSASRAETQYF. The CDR3 bases are TGCAGTGCAAGCAGGGCAGAGACCCAGTACTTC. This chain links TRBV20-1 with TRBJ2-5; possibly TRBD1 for D (5 bases). Looked up from germline, CDR1 is DFQATT and CDR2 is SNEGSKA (reference sequence). The length of the CDR3 is 11 residues. V lost 6 bases to trimming and J lost 4 bases, with 9 bases between them.

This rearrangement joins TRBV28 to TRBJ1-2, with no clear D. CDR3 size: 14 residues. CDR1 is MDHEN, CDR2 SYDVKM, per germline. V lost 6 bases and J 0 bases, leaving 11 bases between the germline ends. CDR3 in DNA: TGTGCCAGCAGGGAGTCCTTAGCTAACTATGGCTACACCTTC. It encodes CASRESLANYGYTF.

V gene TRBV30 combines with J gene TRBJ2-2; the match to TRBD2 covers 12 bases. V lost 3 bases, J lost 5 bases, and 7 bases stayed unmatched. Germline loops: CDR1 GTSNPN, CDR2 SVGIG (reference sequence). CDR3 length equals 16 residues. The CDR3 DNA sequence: TGTGCCTGGAGACAGTTCCTAGCGGGAGGGACCGGGGAGCTGTTTTTT. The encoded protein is CAWRQFLAGGTGELFF.

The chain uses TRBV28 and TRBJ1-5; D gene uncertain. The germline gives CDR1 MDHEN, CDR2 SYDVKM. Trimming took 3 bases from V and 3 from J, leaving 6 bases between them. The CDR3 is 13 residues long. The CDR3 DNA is TGTGCCAGCAGTTTTACAGTCAATCAGCCCCAGCATTTT. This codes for CASSFTVNQPQHF. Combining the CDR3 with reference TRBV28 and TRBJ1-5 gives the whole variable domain DVKVTQSSRYLVKRTGEKVFLECVQDMDHENMFWYRQDPGLGLRLIYFSYDVKMKEKGDIPEGYSVSREKKERFSLILESASTNQTSMYLCASSFTVNQPQHFGDGTRLSIL.

The CDR3 loop reads CASGQPAATNEKLFF. The CDR3 region has the DNA TGTGCCAGCGGACAGCCCGCTGCAACTAATGAAAAACTGTTTTTT. The rearrangement joins TRBV19 to TRBJ1-4; weak D call: TRBD1 (6 bases). The CDR3 has 15 residues. The V and J ends lost 9 bases and 0 bases respectively, with 14 bases between them. From germline, CDR1 is LNHDA and CDR2 SQIVND (reference sequence).

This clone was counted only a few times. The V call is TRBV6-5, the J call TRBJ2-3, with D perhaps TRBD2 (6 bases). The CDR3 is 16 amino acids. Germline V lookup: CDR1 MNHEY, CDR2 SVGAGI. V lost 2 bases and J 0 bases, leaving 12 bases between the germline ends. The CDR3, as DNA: TGTGCCAGCAGTTACCTCTCGGGAGCTAGCACAGATACGCAGTATTTT. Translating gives CASSYLSGASTDTQYF.

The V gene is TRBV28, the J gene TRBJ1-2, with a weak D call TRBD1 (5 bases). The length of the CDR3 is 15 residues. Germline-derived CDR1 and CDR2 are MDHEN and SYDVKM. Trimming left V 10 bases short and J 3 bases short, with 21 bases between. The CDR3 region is CATSGPGTEHYGYTF. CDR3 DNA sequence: TGTGCCACCAGCGGGCCAGGGACTGAACACTATGGCTACACCTTC.

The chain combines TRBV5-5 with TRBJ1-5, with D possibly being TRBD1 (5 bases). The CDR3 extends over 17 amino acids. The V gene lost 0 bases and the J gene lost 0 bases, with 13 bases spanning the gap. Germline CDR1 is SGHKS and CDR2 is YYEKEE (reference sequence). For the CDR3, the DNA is TGTGCCAGCAGCTTGGCGTCGCGGGGGGATAGCAATCAGCCCCAGCATTTT. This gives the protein CASSLASRGDSNQPQHF.

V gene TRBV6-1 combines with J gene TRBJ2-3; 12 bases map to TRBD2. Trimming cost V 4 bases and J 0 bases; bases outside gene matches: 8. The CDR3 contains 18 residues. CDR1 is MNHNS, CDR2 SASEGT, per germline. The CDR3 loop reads CASSAGTSGFISTDTQYF. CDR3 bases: TGTGCCAGCAGTGCCGGGACTAGCGGGTTTATTAGCACAGATACGCAGTATTTT.

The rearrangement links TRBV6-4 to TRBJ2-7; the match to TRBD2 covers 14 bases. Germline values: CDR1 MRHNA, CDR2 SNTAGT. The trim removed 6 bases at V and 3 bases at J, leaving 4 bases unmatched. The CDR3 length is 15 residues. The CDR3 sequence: CASSGGLAGDYEQYF. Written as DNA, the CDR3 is TGTGCCAGCAGCGGGGGACTAGCGGGAGACTACGAGCAGTACTTC.

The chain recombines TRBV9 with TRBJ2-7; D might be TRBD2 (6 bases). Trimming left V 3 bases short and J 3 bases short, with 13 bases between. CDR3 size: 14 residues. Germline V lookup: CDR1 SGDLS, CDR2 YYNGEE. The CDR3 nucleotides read TGTGCCAGCAGCGGAGGTAAGGGAGGCTACGAGCAGTACTTC. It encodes CASSGGKGGYEQYF.

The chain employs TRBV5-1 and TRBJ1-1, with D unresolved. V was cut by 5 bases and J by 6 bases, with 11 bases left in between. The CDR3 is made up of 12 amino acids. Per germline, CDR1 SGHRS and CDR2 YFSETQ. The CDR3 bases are TGCGCCAGCAGTTCCGGTGCGGCTGAAGCTTTCTTT. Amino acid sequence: CASSSGAAEAFF.

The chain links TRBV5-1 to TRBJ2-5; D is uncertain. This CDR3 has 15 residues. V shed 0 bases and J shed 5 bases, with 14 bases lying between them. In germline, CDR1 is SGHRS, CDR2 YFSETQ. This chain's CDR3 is CASSLALGAAETQYF. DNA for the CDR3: TGCGCCAGCAGCTTGGCCCTCGGCGCGGCGGAGACCCAGTACTTC. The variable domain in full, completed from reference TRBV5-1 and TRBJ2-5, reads KAGVTQTPRYLIKTRGQQVTLSCSPISGHRSVSWYQQTPGQGLQFLFEYFSETQRNKGNFPGRFSGRQFSNSRSEMNVSTLELGDSALYLCASSLALGAAETQYFGPGTRLLVL.

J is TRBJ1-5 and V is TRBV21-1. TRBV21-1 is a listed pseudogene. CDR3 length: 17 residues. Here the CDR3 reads CASSKGYGSYSNQPQHF. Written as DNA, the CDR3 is TGTGCCAGCAGCAAAGGGTACGGGTCATATAGCAATCAGCCCCAGCATTTT.

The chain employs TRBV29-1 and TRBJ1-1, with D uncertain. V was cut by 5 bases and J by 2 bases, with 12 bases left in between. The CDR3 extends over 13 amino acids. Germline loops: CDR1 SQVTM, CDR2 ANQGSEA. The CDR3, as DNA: TGCAGCGTTTTTTCTAGGTCAAACACTGAAGCTTTCTTT. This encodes CSVFSRSNTEAFF.

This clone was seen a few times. The CDR3 is CSVEVEGMNTEAFF. The CDR3 bases are TGCAGCGTTGAAGTGGAGGGAATGAACACTGAAGCTTTCTTT. The gene calls are TRBV29-1 and TRBJ1-1; D is uncertain. This CDR3 is built from 14 residues. The V end lost 1 base, the J end lost 0 bases, and 9 bases lay between the germline ends. Germline CDR1 and CDR2: SQVTM and ANQGSEA.

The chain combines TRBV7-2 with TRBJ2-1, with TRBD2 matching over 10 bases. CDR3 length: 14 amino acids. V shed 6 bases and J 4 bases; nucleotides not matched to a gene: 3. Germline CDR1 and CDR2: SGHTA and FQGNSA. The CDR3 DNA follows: TGTGCCAGCAGAGCTAGCGGGAGTTACAATGAGCAGTTCTTC. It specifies CASRASGSYNEQFF.